This T cell receptor (beta chain) was identified during a study of T cells after yellow fever vaccination. Study-level results: In FACS-sorted repertoires, abundant clonotypes from the bulk population could appear as contaminants. Overall, a small share of clonotypes was seen in both CD4 and CD8 compartments.

MiXCR, applied by TCRdb to the 5' RACE reads, yields one record per CDR3 protein. In the table there are approximately 550,000 distinct CDR3 sequences, about 19% of which are singletons. About this clonotype itself: Its specificity is unknown.

Germline CDR1 SQVTM, CDR2 ANQGSEA. CDR3 length equals 15 residues. The V end was cut by 6 bases, the J end by 4 bases, with 21 bases between. The chain carries TRBV29-1 and TRBJ2-5; either TRBD1 or TRBD2 may fit D (5 bases each). The sample consisted of PBMCs, taken 15 days after the yellow fever booster vaccination. This receptor was identified in a man in his thirties or forties who received the YFV17D yellow fever vaccine. CDR3 residues: CSVSPGALRRETQYF. As DNA, the CDR3 is TGCAGCGTCTCTCCCGGGGCCCTGAGGCGAGAGACCCAGTACTTC. Supplemented by reference TRBV29-1 and TRBJ2-5, the full variable domain reads SAVISQKPSRDICQRGTSLTIQCQVDSQVTMMFWYRQQPGQSLTLIATANQGSEATYESGFVIDKFPISRPNLTFSTLTVSNMSPEDSSIYLCSVSPGALRRETQYFGPGTRLLVL.